The source of this TCR beta chain is a study of blood T cell repertoires in COVID-19. Study overall: Samples came from the United States, Italy and Spain, spanning acute and convalescent COVID-19. T cells, B-cell-depleted T cells, or PBMCs provided the cDNA or gDNA that served as material.

Repertoires were generated with immunoSEQ multiplex PCR, while TCRdb's copy carries only in-frame clones and drops some. The sample has roughly 300,000 clones, about 87% seen once. V shed 4 bases and J 5 bases; nucleotides not matched to a gene: 8. The CDR3 has 17 residues. Per the germline V gene, CDR1 is SGHRS and CDR2 is YFSETQ. The sequence came from a woman aged 45-65 years who had recovered from COVID-19. The chain employs TRBV5-1 and TRBJ2-1, with 14 bases fitting TRBD2. Input material: peripheral blood. The DNA for the CDR3 is TGCGCCAGCAGCCCCGGACTAGCGGGGGGTGGAGACAATGAGCAGTTCTTC. It encodes CASSPGLAGGGDNEQFF.